This T cell receptor (beta chain) stems from a study of cytomegalovirus exposure and HLA in healthy donors. Turning to this clone: Its antigen remains unidentified.

Study-level results: Among TCR beta chains, those listed as cytomegalovirus-associated numbered around 160. Per a later analysis, HLA-associated TCR beta chains showed more clonal expansion than other, equally common TCR beta chains.

With V trimmed by 3 bases and J by 2 bases, 21 bases remained unmatched. This CDR3 is built from 21 residues. PCR was performed using 60 Vbeta and 13 Jbeta primers. Per the authors' pipeline: A later analysis tallied 80 million to 100 million unique TCR beta chains, 10 million to 12 million of them shared. Produced via immunoSEQ multiplex PCR; TCRdb's table is partial and in-frame only. D and trimming come from the DNA, and the V and J calls and clone size come from that table. The table shows roughly 150,000 clones, with around 83% occurring only once. This receptor was identified in a man aged 25 to 45 in good health and CMV-seropositive. Sequenced sample: PBMCs. V gene TRBV23-1 combines with J gene TRBJ1-4; TRBD1 matches at 7 bases. TRBV23-1 is an open reading frame, and its role is uncertain. The CDR3 DNA is TGCGCCAGCAGTCACCGACACAGACAGGGTGGCGTTAGGTCTACTAATGAAAAACTGTTTTTT. This gives the protein CASSHRHRQGGVRSTNEKLFF.